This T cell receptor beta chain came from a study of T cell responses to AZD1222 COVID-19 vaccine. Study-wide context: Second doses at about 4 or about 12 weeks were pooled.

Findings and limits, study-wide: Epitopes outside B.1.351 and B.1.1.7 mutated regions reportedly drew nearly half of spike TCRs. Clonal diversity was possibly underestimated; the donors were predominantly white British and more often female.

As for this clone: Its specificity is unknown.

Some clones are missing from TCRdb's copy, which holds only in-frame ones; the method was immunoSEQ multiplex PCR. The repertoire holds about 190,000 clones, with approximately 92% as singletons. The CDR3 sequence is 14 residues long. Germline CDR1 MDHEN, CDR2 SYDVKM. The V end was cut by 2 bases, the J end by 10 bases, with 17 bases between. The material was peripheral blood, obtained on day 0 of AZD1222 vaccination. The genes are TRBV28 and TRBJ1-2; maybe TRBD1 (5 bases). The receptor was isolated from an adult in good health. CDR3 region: CASSLLSRGTPYTF. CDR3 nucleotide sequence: TGTGCCAGCAGTTTACTTAGTCGGGGGACCCCCTACACCTTC.